This T cell receptor beta chain was captured in a study of post-analysis software for immune sequencing data. Study outcomes and limitations: Strong same-batch co-clustering of samples appeared with F measure clustering.

The TCR beta cDNA libraries carried unique molecular identifiers. Roughly 450,000 cDNA molecules were recovered from an input of about 0.85 to 11 million T cells. TCRdb itself ran the PCR reads through MiXCR, one entry per CDR3 protein. The data contain under 200,000 distinct CDR3 sequences, under 40% of them seen just once; the ten biggest clones take up 25% to 30%. Points on this clonotype: Its antigen is unknown.

The CDR3 has 14 residues. Germline CDR1 and CDR2: DFQATT and SNEGSKA (reference sequence). Sample: blood, taken after autologous hematopoietic stem cell transplantation. The V and J genes are TRBV20-1 and TRBJ2-7; TRBD1 matches 9 bases. The DNA end is more similar to TRBJ2-5, so the J call may be wrong. This receptor was taken from a girl between 10 and 17 years old with multiple sclerosis. CDR3 sequence reads: CSVSLDRGKGTQYF. The CDR3 DNA sequence: TGCAGTGTATCGCTAGACAGGGGGAAGGGGACCCAGTACTTC.